Presented here are 5 T cell receptor beta chains from one specimen sequenced in a study of cytomegalovirus exposure and HLA in healthy donors. PCR employed 60 Vbeta and 13 Jbeta primers. Assay: immunoSEQ multiplex PCR; the TCRdb copy retains only in-frame clones and omits some. The top ten hold 1% to 1.5% of the sample, which has approximately 170,000 clones, 81% seen once. Material: PBMCs. The source of these receptors is a man between 45 and 60 years old in good health and CMV-seropositive.

V gene TRBV10-3 combines with J gene TRBJ1-2; TRBD1 might be the D (5 bases). Germline loops: CDR1 ENHRY, CDR2 SYGVKD. This CDR3 contains 14 residues. V was shortened by 7 bases and J by 3 bases, with 15 bases between the two germline ends. CDR3 sequence reads: CAITRSQGDYGYTF. DNA for the CDR3: TGTGCCATCACTCGATCCCAGGGCGACTATGGCTACACCTTC.

The V and J genes are TRBV5-1 and TRBJ2-1; possibly TRBD2 for D (5 bases). This CDR3 is 17 amino acids long. Germline CDR1 and CDR2: SGHRS and YFSETQ. Trimming took off 5 bases at V and 0 bases at J, with 18 bases between the two ends. CDR3 DNA: TGCGCCAGCAGTCAGAGGGCAGCGGATAGCTCCTACAATGAGCAGTTCTTC. As protein: CASSQRAADSSYNEQFF.

The chain links TRBV30 to TRBJ1-1, with 10 bases identical to TRBD1. Germline CDR1 is GTSNPN and CDR2 is SVGIG (reference sequence). The CDR3 contains 12 residues. Germline trimming cut 5 bases from V and 5 bases from J; bases unmatched to any gene: 2. DNA for the CDR3: TGTGCCTGGGACAGGGGGCGGACTGAAGCTTTCTTT. It translates to CAWDRGRTEAFF. Full variable domain (rest looked up from reference TRBV30 and TRBJ1-1): SQTIHQWPATLVQPVGSPLSLECTVEGTSNPNLYWYRQAAGRGLQLLFYSVGIGQISSEVPQNLSASRPQDRQFILSSKKLLLSDSGFYLCAWDRGRTEAFFGQGTRLTVV.

This clone is a singleton in its sample. The chain combines TRBV15 with TRBJ1-1, with a possible D match to TRBD1 (6 bases). The CDR3 covers 17 residues. Germline assignment: CDR1 LNHNV and CDR2 YYDKDF (reference sequence). Trimming removed 3 bases at V and 1 base at J, with 18 bases between. This chain's CDR3 is CATSRHEMGAQNTEAFF. The CDR3 DNA sequence: TGTGCCACCAGCAGGCACGAAATGGGGGCTCAGAACACTGAAGCTTTCTTT. Variable domain in full (rest from reference TRBV15 and TRBJ1-1): DAMVIQNPRYQVTQFGKPVTLSCSQTLNHNVMYWYQQKSSQAPKLLFHYYDKDFNNEADTPDNFQSRRPNTSFCFLDIRSPGLGDTAMYLCATSRHEMGAQNTEAFFGQGTRLTVV.

The rearrangement links TRBV5-3 to TRBJ2-1; possibly TRBD1 for D (5 bases). TRBV5-3 is assigned to the ORF class and has an uncertain function. V dropped 0 bases and J dropped 7 bases, with 11 bases sitting between them. The CDR3 is made up of 14 amino acids. The CDR3, as DNA: TGTGCCAGAAGCTTGGCTGGCAGGGAAAATGAGCAGTTCTTC. Translated: CARSLAGRENEQFF.